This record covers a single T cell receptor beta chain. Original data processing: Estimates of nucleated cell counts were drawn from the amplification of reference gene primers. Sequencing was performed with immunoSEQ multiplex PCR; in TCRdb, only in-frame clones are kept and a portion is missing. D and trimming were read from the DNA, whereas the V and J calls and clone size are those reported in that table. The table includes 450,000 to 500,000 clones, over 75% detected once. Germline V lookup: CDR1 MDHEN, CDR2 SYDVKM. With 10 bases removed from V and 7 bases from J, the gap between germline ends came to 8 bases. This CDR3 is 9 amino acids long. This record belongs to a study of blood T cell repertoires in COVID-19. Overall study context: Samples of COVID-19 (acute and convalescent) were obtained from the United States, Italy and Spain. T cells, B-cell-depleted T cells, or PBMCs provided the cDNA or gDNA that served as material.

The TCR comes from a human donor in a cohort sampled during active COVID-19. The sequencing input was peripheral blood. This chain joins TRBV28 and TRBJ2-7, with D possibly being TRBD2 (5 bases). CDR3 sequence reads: CATGVEQYF. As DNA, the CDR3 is TGTGCCACCGGGGTGGAGCAGTACTTC.